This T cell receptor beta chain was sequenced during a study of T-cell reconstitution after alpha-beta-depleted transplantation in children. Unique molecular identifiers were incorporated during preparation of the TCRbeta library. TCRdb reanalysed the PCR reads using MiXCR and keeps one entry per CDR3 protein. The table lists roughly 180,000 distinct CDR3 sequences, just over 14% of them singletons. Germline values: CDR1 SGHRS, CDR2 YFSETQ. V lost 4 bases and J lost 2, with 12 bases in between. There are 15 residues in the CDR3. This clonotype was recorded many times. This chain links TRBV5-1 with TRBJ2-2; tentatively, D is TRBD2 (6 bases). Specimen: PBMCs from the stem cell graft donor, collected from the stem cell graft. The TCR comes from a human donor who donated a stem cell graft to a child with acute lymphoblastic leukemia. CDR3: CASSHGTSNTGELFF. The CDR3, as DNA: TGCGCCAGCAGCCACGGGACTTCAAACACCGGGGAGCTGTTTTTT.